Sequencing of this T cell receptor beta chain was carried out in a study of cytomegalovirus exposure and HLA in healthy donors (dated by TCRdb to the late 2010s). About the investigation overall: The 500 to 800 repertoires of the first cohort and the 120 validation repertoires were produced on the same platform, according to a later analysis. The study aimed to test whether signatures of past pathogen exposure could be identified by cataloging public T cell receptors. Besides the first cohort of more than 650 subjects, a separate validation cohort made up of 120 different subjects was used. To predict cytomegalovirus infection status, the study combined high-throughput TCR immunosequencing, statistical association of individual TCRs with disease status, and machine learning. Study-wide conclusions, independent of this receptor: A later analysis found that TCRs clustered in the first cohort also tended to co-occur in the approximately 120 validation repertoires, with just under 95% of cluster scores above 0. It was suggested by the authors that the approach could potentially be generalized to other disease states and immunological phenotypes. A later analysis had no HLA typing for the validation cohort, so co-occurrence there was scored across all 130 or so repertoires. While some public TCRs were present in many individuals, most TCR sequences turned up only very rarely across donors. The classifier was reported to diagnose cytomegalovirus status with high specificity and sensitivity in both the original cohort and the validation cohort. Three of the identified cytomegalovirus-associated TCR beta chains were confirmed in vitro to be specific for cytomegalovirus antigens. In the study, around 150 TCR beta chains were listed as associated with cytomegalovirus.

The CDR3 covers 13 residues, taking in both the cysteine and the phenylalanine. Only the CDR3 region is kept as DNA, spanning 39 bases read in frame from base 1. Cut back by 8 bases and 7 bases, the V and J ends lie 15 bases apart. Per the germline V gene, SNHLY is the CDR1 and FYNNEI is the CDR2. Notes on this clone: Its specific antigen is unknown. Base quality data are lacking; no much larger clone is found one base away.

The donors belonged to the validation cohort of around 110 subjects, which was separate from the roughly 670-subject first cohort. The library was built by means of the immunoSEQ multiplex PCR assay. On the authors' methods: To diagnose cytomegalovirus status from the catalog of TCR beta chain sequences, a statistical classification framework was built. TCRdb stores this immuneACCESS table with in-frame sequences only. Part of the clones is absent; in the studies checked, under half of the shortfall reflects unresolved V genes, and no reason is known for the rest. V and J calls and clone size follow that table, whereas D and trimming were derived from the DNA. The sample has approximately 50,000 clones on record, about 88% of them singletons. Of the sample, 6.7% is held by the ten largest clones.

The TCR was taken from a woman aged 25 to 39 in good health and CMV-seronegative. What was sequenced was PBMCs. This chain is built from TRBV2 and TRBJ1-3; TRBD1 is a possible D gene, resting on 5 matching bases. The CDR3 protein sequence reads: CASGLFKGNTIYF. The DNA sequence reads TGTGCCAGCGGGTTGTTTAAGGGGAACACCATATATTTT.